This entry lists 11 T cell receptor beta chains sequenced from one sample in a study of blood T cells in healthy people across ages. A sample-barcoded 5' primer and a J-beta primer mix were used in a second PCR of roughly 7 to 11 cycles. TCRdb called the 5' RACE reads again in MiXCR, with one record for every CDR3 protein. The sample lists around 1.7 million distinct CDR3 sequences; roughly 28% were seen once. The sequenced sample was blood. The receptors were sampled from a woman younger than 45 in good health.

The chain combines TRBV30 with TRBJ2-4; D gene ambiguous. The tail of the sequence fits TRBJ2-7 better, so the J call may be wrong. The length of the CDR3 is 12 residues. CDR1 is GTSNPN and CDR2 is SVGIG in the germline V gene (reference sequence). CDR3 nucleotides: TGTGCCTGGAGTACCGATTCTTACGAGCAGTACTTC. The encoded protein is CAWSTDSYEQYF.

This clonotype was counted a few times. The chain couples TRBV10-3 to TRBJ2-3; D is unresolved. Trimming took 6 bases from V and 1 from J, leaving 14 bases between them. Per germline, CDR1 ENHRY and CDR2 SYGVKD. The CDR3 has 15 residues. The CDR3 protein is CAIRDPRTRTDTQYF. CDR3 sequence (DNA): TGTGCCATCAGGGACCCCAGGACCCGCACAGATACGCAGTATTTT.

This chain uses TRBV12-3 or TRBV12-4 with TRBJ2-2; 7 bases agree with TRBD1. V gave up 7 bases and J gave up 4 bases; unmatched junction bases: 9. The CDR3 spans 15 residues. As DNA, the CDR3 is TGTGCCAGCAAACTCCCGGGACAGACCACCGGGGAGCTGTTTTTT. Translating it yields CASKLPGQTTGELFF.

This clonotype was observed a few times. V gene TRBV7-9 combines with J gene TRBJ2-1; TRBD2 agrees at 12 bases. Trimming cost V 5 bases and J 8 bases; bases outside gene matches: 13. The CDR3 runs 17 residues. CDR1 is SEHNR and CDR2 is FQNEAQ in the germline V gene (reference sequence). The CDR3 nucleotides are TGTGCCAGCAGCCCCAGACTAGCGGGGGCACTTGGGTATGAGCAGTTCTTC. Translating it yields CASSPRLAGALGYEQFF.

There are a few counts of this clonotype. The CDR3 loop is CASSDPGYTF. CDR3 DNA sequence: TGTGCCAGCAGTGATCCAGGCTACACCTTC. V and J are TRBV6-1 and TRBJ1-2; D not certain. The CDR3 runs to 10 residues. Trimming removed 3 bases from V and 8 bases from J, with 4 bases in between. Germline V gene sequence: CDR1 MNHNS, CDR2 SASEGT.

This chain connects TRBV20-1 to TRBJ1-4, with D possibly matching TRBD1 (6 bases). The CDR3 length is 15 residues. Germline assignment: CDR1 DFQATT and CDR2 SNEGSKA (reference sequence). Trimming cost V 2 bases and J 6 bases, with 16 bases left between them. In DNA form, the CDR3 reads TGCAGTGCTAGACCACAGGGATCCACTGATGAAAAACTGTTTTTT. This gives the protein CSARPQGSTDEKLFF.

V is TRBV4-1 and J is TRBJ2-4; D is uncertain. The CDR3 is 16 residues long. V shed 0 bases and J shed 6 bases, with 15 bases lying between them. CDR1 is MGHRA and CDR2 is YSYEKL in the germline V gene. In DNA, the CDR3 is TGCGCCAGCAGCCAAGATTCAGGTCAGACCGTAAACATTCAGTACTTC. Protein product: CASSQDSGQTVNIQYF.

The V call is TRBV28, the J call TRBJ2-5; possibly TRBD2 for D (6 bases). V lost 6 bases and J 11 bases, leaving 28 bases between the germline ends. The CDR3 extends over 16 amino acids. In germline, CDR1 is MDHEN, CDR2 SYDVKM. CDR3 amino acids: CASRTSRDPRGREQYF. The DNA of the CDR3 is TGTGCCAGCAGAACCTCCCGGGACCCCCGGGGGAGAGAGCAGTACTTC.

This clonotype was picked up many times. CDR3 nucleotides: TGTGCCACCAGCAGTGATAAAGGGGGCACCTACGAGCAGTACTTC. Translation gives CATSSDKGGTYEQYF. The chain joins TRBV15 to TRBJ2-7, with 7 bases that match TRBD1. The CDR3 covers 15 residues. After removal of 3 bases from V and 2 bases from J, the junction contained 7 bases not matched to a gene. Germline V gene data show CDR1 as LNHNV and CDR2 as YYDKDF (reference sequence). Full variable domain (remainder filled in from reference TRBV15 and TRBJ2-7): DAMVIQNPRYQVTQFGKPVTLSCSQTLNHNVMYWYQQKSSQAPKLLFHYYDKDFNNEADTPDNFQSRRPNTSFCFLDIRSPGLGDTAMYLCATSSDKGGTYEQYFGPGTRLTVT.

This clonotype was found a few times. This rearrangement joins TRBV4-2 to TRBJ1-1; D is unresolved. The CDR3 has 15 amino acids. Germline V gene sequence: CDR1 LGHNA, CDR2 YNFKEQ. Trimming took off 0 bases at V and 0 bases at J, with 8 bases between the two ends. The CDR3 region has the DNA TGTGCCAGCAGCCAAGATCAGTTCATGAACACTGAAGCTTTCTTT. Translated, it gives CASSQDQFMNTEAFF.

This clonotype was seen many times. V is TRBV29-1 and J is TRBJ2-4; D remains unclear. The germline CDR1 and CDR2 sequences are SQVTM and ANQGSEA. The CDR3 sequence is 14 residues long. V gave up 6 bases and J gave up 1 base, with 13 bases separating them. In DNA, the CDR3 is TGCAGCGTCACGACCTCTAAGGCCAAAAACATTCAGTACTTC. As protein: CSVTTSKAKNIQYF.